This T cell receptor (beta chain) stems from a study of CD8 T cells in Susac syndrome. TCR beta sequencing covered blood CD8+ and CD4+ T cells. TEMRA cells were enriched by FACS, while CD8+ and CD4+ T cells were obtained through a negative isolation that was performed magnetically. Reverse transcription of roughly 0.5 to 1 ug RNA was carried out with random hexamers. Amplification of TCR beta CDR3 was carried out by immunoSEQ multiplex PCR, which covered 54 Vbeta and 13 Jbeta segments. From the immunoSEQ multiplex PCR reads, TCRdb called clonotypes with MiXCR, one entry per CDR3 protein. This table has about 210,000 distinct CDR3 sequences, around 95% appearing once. Germline V gene lookup returns CDR1 PRHDT and CDR2 FYEKMQ (reference sequence). Trimming took off 4 bases at V and 7 bases at J, with 14 bases between the two ends. The CDR3 runs 14 residues.

This sequence was found in a human donor with multiple sclerosis. Input material: CD4+ T cells from PBMCs. V and J are TRBV13 and TRBJ2-4; D perhaps matches TRBD2 (5 bases). The CDR3 region has the DNA TGTGCCAGCAGCTCGACGGGGTCGGGCAACATTCAGTACTTC. As protein: CASSSTGSGNIQYF. The whole variable domain, remainder taken from reference TRBV13 and TRBJ2-4, is AAGVIQSPRHLIKEKRETATLKCYPIPRHDTVYWYQQGPGQDPQFLISFYEKMQSDKGSIPDRFSAQQFSDYHSELNMSSLELGDSALYFCASSSTGSGNIQYFGAGTRLSVL.